One and the same sample provided the 25 T cell receptor beta chains below, sequenced in a study of T cell responses to AZD1222 COVID-19 vaccine. Data came from immunoSEQ multiplex PCR; TCRdb stores just in-frame clones and leaves some out. The repertoire holds roughly 100,000 clones, roughly 87% seen once, with 2.9% in the top ten. The material was peripheral blood, obtained on day 0 of AZD1222 vaccination. The source is an adult in good health.

DNA for the CDR3: TGTGCCAGCAGCCCCGGGCCCACAGATACGCAGTATTTT. This codes for CASSPGPTDTQYF. V usage is TRBV5-4 and J usage is TRBJ2-3; D call uncertain. The germline V gene encodes CDR1 SGHNT and CDR2 YYREEE (reference sequence). The CDR3 has 13 residues. V lost 4 bases, J lost 2 bases, and 8 bases lay in between.

The chain's CDR3 is CASSLGRAGGPQETQYF. DNA for the CDR3: TGTGCCAGCAGCTTAGGTCGGGCGGGGGGGCCCCAAGAGACCCAGTACTTC. This rearrangement joins TRBV7-2 to TRBJ2-5; 9 nucleotides match TRBD2. Unmatched junction bases numbered 7, after V lost 1 base and J lost 1 base. Germline V gene data show CDR1 as SGHTA and CDR2 as FQGNSA. This CDR3 comprises 17 residues.

The rearrangement links TRBV11-2 to TRBJ2-1, with D possibly being TRBD1 (5 bases). The CDR3 length is 16 residues. Trimming took off 1 base at V and 0 bases at J, with 10 bases between the two ends. The germline V gene encodes CDR1 SGHAT and CDR2 FQNNGV. DNA for the CDR3: TGTGCCAGCAGCTTAGGGGGCGGCTACTCCTACAATGAGCAGTTCTTC. Protein product: CASSLGGGYSYNEQFF.

The chain carries TRBV30 and TRBJ1-5, with no clear D. CDR1 GTSNPN and CDR2 SVGIG come from the germline V gene (reference sequence). This CDR3 comprises 15 residues. V was cut by 0 bases and J by 1 base, with 10 bases left in between. Here the CDR3 DNA reads TGTGCCTGGAGTGTACAGCGTGGGAGCAATCAGCCCCAGCATTTT. Protein: CAWSVQRGSNQPQHF.

The V gene is TRBV6-2 or TRBV6-3, the J gene TRBJ1-2; D not certain. The CDR3 runs 14 residues. Per germline, CDR1 MNHEY and CDR2 SVGEGT. The germline V and J ends were trimmed by 0 bases and 2 bases, with 7 bases remaining between them. The CDR3 spells CASSYSGSNYGYTF. The CDR3 DNA is TGTGCCAGCAGTTACTCCGGCAGCAACTATGGCTACACCTTC.

The chain links TRBV6-5 to TRBJ1-6; D is unclear. Looked up from germline, CDR1 is MNHEY and CDR2 is SVGAGI. Deletions cut 2 bases from V and 9 bases from J, with 11 bases between. The CDR3 is 14 residues long. The CDR3 nucleotides read TGTGCCAGCAGTTACGGGAGGGTGTTTTCACCCCTCCACTTT. This encodes CASSYGRVFSPLHF.

The genes are TRBV7-3 and TRBJ1-6, with D tentatively TRBD1 (6 bases). The germline V gene has CDR1 SGHTA and CDR2 FQGTGA. This CDR3 has 14 residues. V dropped 5 bases and J dropped 9 bases, with 14 bases sitting between them. The CDR3: CASSIQGGSSPLHF. In DNA, the CDR3 is TGTGCCAGCAGCATACAGGGAGGGAGTTCACCCCTCCACTTT. The full variable domain, rest sourced from reference TRBV7-3 and TRBJ1-6, is GAGVSQTPSNKVTEKGKYVELRCDPISGHTALYWYRQSLGQGPEFLIYFQGTGAADDSGLPNDRFFAVRPEGSVSTLKIQRTERGDSAVYLCASSIQGGSSPLHFGNGTRLTVT.

This rearrangement joins TRBV18 to TRBJ1-3; tentatively, D is TRBD1 (6 bases). Germline V gene data show CDR1 as KGHSH and CDR2 as LQKENI. Between the trimmed V and J ends, which lost 3 bases and 1 base, there was a span of 7 bases. There are 14 residues in the CDR3. CDR3 residues: CASSPTGSGNTIYF. CDR3 nucleotides: TGTGCCAGCTCACCCACAGGGTCTGGAAACACCATATATTTT.

The V and J genes are TRBV7-2 and TRBJ2-1; a weak D match, TRBD2 (6 bases). The V end was cut by 5 bases, the J end by 9 bases, with 14 bases between. The CDR3 has 13 amino acids. Germline-derived CDR1 and CDR2 are SGHTA and FQGNSA. In nucleotides, the CDR3 is TGTGCCAGCAGCGTAACTAGCTCCGCTGAGCAGTTCTTC. This codes for CASSVTSSAEQFF.

This clone has a handful of counts. This chain joins TRBV6-1 and TRBJ2-3; D remains unclear. Trimming removed 1 base from V and 5 bases from J, with 19 bases in between. The germline CDR1 and CDR2 sequences are MNHNS and SASEGT. CDR3 length: 17 residues. The CDR3 sequence: CASSEGAGLGFGDTQYF. The CDR3 DNA reads TGTGCCAGCAGTGAAGGAGCAGGTTTGGGATTTGGAGATACGCAGTATTTT.

The CDR3 spells CASSQGTGGGTQYF. The CDR3 DNA reads as TGCGCCAGCAGCCAAGGGACAGGGGGTGGTACGCAGTATTTT. The chain couples TRBV4-1 to TRBJ2-3, with TRBD1 matching 10 bases. Germline V CDR1 and CDR2: MGHRA, YSYEKL. The CDR3 runs to 14 residues. J gave up 8 bases and V 1 base, and 3 bases lay outside the gene matches.

The chain employs TRBV5-8 and TRBJ1-5, with D hard to call. The germline V gene encodes CDR1 SGHTS and CDR2 YDEGEE. The V end was cut by 0 bases, the J end by 11 bases, with 15 bases between. CDR3 size: 14 residues. The CDR3 coding sequence is TGTGCCAGCAGCTTGGTCGGGGTCTCGGGGTCCCAGCATTTT. Translation: CASSLVGVSGSQHF.

J is TRBJ2-5 and V is TRBV7-9, with D possibly being TRBD1 (5 bases). V was pared by 5 bases and J by 2 bases, with 9 bases between. This CDR3 comprises 13 residues. Germline V lookup: CDR1 SEHNR, CDR2 FQNEAQ (reference sequence). The CDR3 DNA sequence: TGTGCCAGCAGCACGGACAATCAAGAGACCCAGTACTTC. Translated, it gives CASSTDNQETQYF. The variable domain in full, with the rest retrieved from reference TRBV7-9 and TRBJ2-5, is DTGVSQNPRHKITKRGQNVTFRCDPISEHNRLYWYRQTLGQGPEFLTYFQNEAQLEKSRLLSDRFSAERPKGSFSTLEIQRTEQGDSAMYLCASSTDNQETQYFGPGTRLLVL.

The J gene is TRBJ2-1, the V gene TRBV9, with TRBD2 as a possible D gene (6 bases). The V and J ends lost 0 bases and 4 bases respectively, with 14 bases between them. Germline CDR1 SGDLS, CDR2 YYNGEE. This CDR3 comprises 16 residues. CDR3 loop: CASSVELSGPYNEQFF. CDR3 sequence (DNA): TGTGCCAGCAGCGTAGAGTTAAGCGGGCCTTACAATGAGCAGTTCTTC.

The chain has TRBV10-3 and TRBJ1-4; weak D call: TRBD1 (6 bases). V was shortened by 5 bases and J by 3 bases, with 10 bases between the two germline ends. CDR1 is ENHRY and CDR2 is SYGVKD in the germline V gene. The CDR3 covers 14 residues. Here the CDR3 DNA reads TGTGCCATCAGTCAGGGGACGCCTAATGAAAAACTGTTTTTT. It yields the protein CAISQGTPNEKLFF.

The CDR3 bases are TGTGCCAGCAGTTTATTAGGAGGGGCGGCAACTAATGAAAAACTGTTTTTT. Its translation is CASSLLGGAATNEKLFF. The genes are TRBV27 and TRBJ1-4; D may be TRBD1 (5 bases). Germline CDR1 is MNHEY and CDR2 is SMNVEV (reference sequence). V was clipped by 1 base and J by 0 bases, with 12 bases between them. The CDR3 totals 17 residues. Filled out from reference TRBV27 and TRBJ1-4, the complete variable domain reads EAQVTQNPRYLITVTGKKLTVTCSQNMNHEYMSWYRQDPGLGLRQIYYSMNVEVTDKGDVPEGYKVSRKEKRNFPLILESPSPNQTSLYFCASSLLGGAATNEKLFFGSGTQLSVL.

The chain uses TRBV18 and TRBJ1-3; D is perhaps TRBD1 (5 bases). Trimming cost V 1 base and J 1 base, with 11 bases left between them. Germline lookup yields CDR1 KGHSH and CDR2 LQKENI. The CDR3 totals 16 residues. Here the CDR3 reads CASSPREAGSGNTIYF. In nucleotides, the CDR3 is TGTGCCAGCTCACCACGAGAAGCAGGGTCTGGAAACACCATATATTTT. The complete variable domain, with remaining parts taken from reference TRBV18 and TRBJ1-3, reads NAGVMQNPRHLVRRRGQEARLRCSPMKGHSHVYWYRQLPEEGLKFMVYLQKENIIDESGMPKERFSAEFPKEGPSILRIQQVVRGDSAAYFCASSPREAGSGNTIYFGEGSWLTVV.

CDR3 sequence (DNA): TGTGCCAGCAGCTTAGCCTACGAGCAGTACGTC. Translation gives CASSLAYEQYV. This chain joins TRBV5-8 and TRBJ2-7; no clear D gene. Germline V gene sequence: CDR1 SGHTS, CDR2 YDEGEE. The V and J ends lost 2 bases and 2 bases respectively, with 2 bases between them. The CDR3 runs to 11 residues.

This chain uses TRBV3-1 (or the pseudogene TRBV3-2) with TRBJ2-5, with TRBD2 matching over 13 bases. V lost 3 bases and J lost 11; bases outside the gene matches: 3. The CDR3 runs to 13 residues. Germline assignment: CDR1 LGHDT and CDR2 YNNKEL (reference sequence). This CDR3 is CASSQGTSGVQYF. The CDR3 DNA reads TGTGCCAGCAGCCAGGGGACTAGCGGGGTGCAGTACTTC.

This chain uses TRBV6-6 with TRBJ1-2; 9 bases agree with TRBD1. This CDR3 has 12 residues. Germline trimming cut 10 bases from V and 8 bases from J; bases unmatched to any gene: 8. CDR1 and CDR2 (germline): MNHNY, SVGAGI (reference sequence). CDR3 DNA sequence: TGTGCCACCGAACAGGGGGCGCGAGGCTACACCTTC. Translation gives CATEQGARGYTF.

The chain has TRBV29-1 and TRBJ2-1, with a weak D call TRBD1 (6 bases). The ends were cut back, 7 bases at V and 3 bases at J, with 10 bases in the middle. CDR3 length: 12 amino acids. Germline V gene sequence: CDR1 SQVTM, CDR2 ANQGSEA. Written as DNA, the CDR3 is TGCAGCGCGTACAGGGACTACAATGAGCAGTTCTTC. Its protein product is CSAYRDYNEQFF.

The chain carries TRBV5-5 and TRBJ1-3; possibly TRBD1 for D (6 bases). This CDR3 is built from 14 residues. The V end lost 3 bases, the J end lost 6 bases, and 13 bases lay between the germline ends. Germline CDR1 is SGHKS and CDR2 is YYEKEE (reference sequence). This CDR3 is CASSYNGGQNTIYF. CDR3 sequence (DNA): TGTGCCAGCAGCTACAATGGGGGACAAAACACCATATATTTT. The complete variable domain, with remaining parts taken from reference TRBV5-5 and TRBJ1-3, reads DAGVTQSPTHLIKTRGQQVTLRCSPISGHKSVSWYQQVLGQGPQFIFQYYEKEERGRGNFPDRFSARQFPNYSSELNVNALLLGDSALYLCASSYNGGQNTIYFGEGSWLTVV.

CDR3 amino acids: CASSPTLSLHF. The CDR3 nucleotides are TGTGCCAGCAGCCCCACGTTATCCCTCCACTTT. J is TRBJ1-6 and V is TRBV5-6; D is undetermined. Trimming took 4 bases from V and 14 from J, leaving 10 bases between them. CDR1 is SGHDT and CDR2 is YYEEEE in the germline V gene. The CDR3 spans 11 residues.

The rearrangement links TRBV6-5 to TRBJ2-7; tentatively, D is TRBD2 (7 bases). Trimming shortened V by 8 bases and J by 6 bases, and 20 bases separated the two germline ends. The CDR3 is 14 amino acids. Germline lookup yields CDR1 MNHEY and CDR2 SVGAGI. The CDR3 DNA reads as TGTGCCAGCTCACTCGGGGGGCTGCAAAGCGAGCAGTACTTC. Translating it yields CASSLGGLQSEQYF.

The chain joins TRBV7-6 to TRBJ2-7; D gene uncertain. The CDR3 has 15 residues. Germline loops: CDR1 SGHVS, CDR2 FNYEAQ. Trimming took off 5 bases at V and 7 bases at J, with 21 bases between the two ends. The CDR3 is CASSPGPGRSGEQYF. The CDR3 coding sequence is TGTGCCAGCAGCCCCGGACCCGGGCGGAGTGGGGAGCAGTACTTC.